The 29 T cell receptor beta chains in this list originate from one sample, sequenced in a study of cytomegalovirus exposure and HLA in healthy donors. In the PCR, 60 Vbeta and 13 Jbeta primers were used. Produced via immunoSEQ multiplex PCR; TCRdb's table is partial and in-frame only. The profile shows more than 95,000 clones, around 75% of them singletons. Sample: PBMCs. All receptors derive from a man under 40 in good health and CMV-seronegative.

The gene calls are TRBV5-8 and TRBJ1-1; 9 positions agree with TRBD1. The CDR3 is 15 amino acids. Germline V CDR1 and CDR2: SGHTS, YDEGEE. V shed 4 bases, J shed 4 bases, and the junction held 8 bases outside the gene matches. This chain's CDR3 is CASSPRTGEATEAFF. For the CDR3, the DNA is TGTGCCAGCAGCCCCAGGACAGGGGAGGCCACTGAAGCTTTCTTT.

This sequence joins TRBV7-3 and TRBJ2-7; D might be TRBD2 (6 bases). The CDR3 loop spans 12 amino acids. CDR1 and CDR2 from the germline V gene are SGHTA and FQGTGA. V dropped 5 bases and J dropped 7 bases, with 12 bases sitting between them. CDR3: CASSHPGGEQYF. In DNA form, the CDR3 reads TGTGCCAGCAGCCACCCCGGAGGGGAGCAGTACTTC.

This chain connects TRBV7-9 to TRBJ1-5, with 9 bases aligning to TRBD1. The CDR3 has 13 residues. Trimming took 9 bases from V and 7 from J; bases not matched to a gene: 7. The germline gives CDR1 SEHNR, CDR2 FQNEAQ (reference sequence). The CDR3 region is CASGQGFIQPQHF. The CDR3 DNA follows: TGTGCCAGTGGACAGGGGTTCATACAGCCCCAGCATTTT.

The rearrangement uses TRBV6-5 and TRBJ1-2, with 7 bases aligning to TRBD1. J was trimmed by 11 bases and V by 0 bases; bases with no gene match: 9. Germline-derived CDR1 and CDR2 are MNHEY and SVGAGI. CDR3 length equals 14 residues. The CDR3 DNA reads TGTGCCAGCAGTTACTCGCGGATGACAGGGATTTACACCTTC. Amino acids: CASSYSRMTGIYTF.

The chain recombines TRBV5-1 with TRBJ2-3, with TRBD1 identical over 10 bases. This CDR3 region has 15 residues. The germline CDR1 and CDR2 sequences are SGHRS and YFSETQ. The V gene end was trimmed by 5 bases and the J gene end by 4 bases; junction bases not matched to a gene: 7. The CDR3 region has the DNA TGCGCCAGCAGACCGACGACAGGGGGCGCAGATACGCAGTATTTT. Translating it yields CASRPTTGGADTQYF.

This chain uses TRBV9 with TRBJ1-2; no reliable D call. The CDR3 runs to 14 residues. Trimming took off 4 bases at V and 5 bases at J, with 15 bases between the two ends. Germline V gene data show CDR1 as SGDLS and CDR2 as YYNGEE. This CDR3 is CASSPRDYSYGYTF. The CDR3 DNA reads TGTGCCAGCAGCCCCCGGGATTACAGTTATGGCTACACCTTC.

This chain joins TRBV5-1 and TRBJ1-6, with a possible D match to TRBD1 (5 bases). V was clipped by 4 bases and J by 10 bases, with 15 bases between them. The CDR3 length is 14 residues. CDR1 and CDR2 from the germline V gene are SGHRS and YFSETQ. CDR3 amino acids: CASSLGGVESPLHF. The CDR3, as DNA: TGCGCCAGCAGCCTGGGGGGGGTAGAGTCACCCCTCCACTTT.

The gene calls are TRBV15 and TRBJ2-7; perhaps TRBD2 as D (6 bases). Deletions cut 3 bases from V and 3 bases from J, with 9 bases between. The V gene's germline CDR1 is LNHNV and CDR2 YYDKDF (reference sequence). CDR3 length equals 13 residues. CDR3 sequence: CATSSHGSYEQYF. The CDR3 DNA follows: TGTGCCACCAGCAGCCACGGGAGCTACGAGCAGTACTTC.

This clone was seen a handful of times. CDR3 protein: CASSKMGLAGVGVDEQFF. The CDR3 region has the DNA TGTGCCAGTAGTAAAATGGGACTAGCGGGGGTCGGGGTTGATGAGCAGTTCTTC. The V and J genes are TRBV19 and TRBJ2-1, with 14 bases matching TRBD2. CDR1 LNHDA and CDR2 SQIVND come from the germline V gene (reference sequence). V was pared by 4 bases and J by 8 bases, with 13 bases of the junction left unmatched. The CDR3 is 18 residues long.

The chain uses TRBV11-2 and TRBJ2-7, with 7 bases fitting TRBD1. The CDR3 has 13 amino acids. Germline V lookup: CDR1 SGHAT, CDR2 FQNNGV. With 5 bases clipped from V and 2 bases from J, the junction kept 3 bases outside the gene matches. The CDR3 DNA reads TGTGCCAGCAGCCTCGGGACAGCCTACGAGCAGTACTTC. This translates into CASSLGTAYEQYF.

The genes are TRBV29-1 and TRBJ1-1, with unresolved D. V lost 7 bases and J lost 2, with 5 bases in between. The germline CDR1 and CDR2 sequences are SQVTM and ANQGSEA. There are 10 residues in the CDR3. The CDR3 protein is CSAKNTEAFF. The CDR3 DNA reads TGCAGCGCAAAAAACACTGAAGCTTTCTTT. Full variable domain (missing parts from reference TRBV29-1 and TRBJ1-1): SAVISQKPSRDICQRGTSLTIQCQVDSQVTMMFWYRQQPGQSLTLIATANQGSEATYESGFVIDKFPISRPNLTFSTLTVSNMSPEDSSIYLCSAKNTEAFFGQGTRLTVV.

The V and J genes are TRBV7-2 and TRBJ2-3; D possibly corresponds to TRBD2 (6 bases). V was clipped by 1 base and J by 6 bases, with 8 bases between them. The CDR3 has 13 residues. Germline-derived CDR1 and CDR2 are SGHTA and FQGNSA. CDR3 sequence reads: CASSLGGEDTQYF. The CDR3 region has the DNA TGTGCCAGCAGCTTAGGGGGGGAGGATACGCAGTATTTT.

The chain has TRBV13 and TRBJ2-3; 10 bases align to TRBD1. This CDR3 contains 18 residues. V was pared by 5 bases and J by 0 bases, with 11 bases of the junction left unmatched. Germline CDR1 is PRHDT and CDR2 is FYEKMQ (reference sequence). As DNA, the CDR3 is TGTGCCAGCAGCCCGGGACAGGGGACCATCTCGAGCACAGATACGCAGTATTTT. Its translation: CASSPGQGTISSTDTQYF.

V is TRBV5-1 and J is TRBJ1-6, with D possibly matching TRBD1 (6 bases). The CDR3 length is 16 residues. Germline lookup yields CDR1 SGHRS and CDR2 YFSETQ. Trimming removed 4 bases from V and 5 bases from J, with 16 bases in between. Here the CDR3 reads CASSLNPQGDNSPLHF. The CDR3 DNA is TGCGCCAGCAGCCTCAACCCACAGGGTGATAATTCACCCCTCCACTTT.

The CDR3 loop reads CASSPPGLAGHEQFF. DNA for the CDR3: TGTGCCAGCTCACCTCCGGGACTAGCGGGTCATGAGCAGTTCTTC. The chain couples TRBV18 to TRBJ2-1, with 12 bases aligning to TRBD2. The CDR3 extends over 15 amino acids. V lost 3 bases to trimming and J lost 8 bases; unmatched junction nucleotides: 5. The germline V gene has CDR1 KGHSH and CDR2 LQKENI.

The rearrangement uses TRBV7-3 and TRBJ2-7; tentatively, D is TRBD1 (5 bases). Trimming stripped 5 bases from V and 6 bases from J, with 17 bases between. Germline V gene data show CDR1 as SGHTA and CDR2 as FQGTGA. The CDR3 has 14 residues. The chain's CDR3 is CASSMDPVTAEQYF. The CDR3 DNA follows: TGTGCCAGCAGCATGGACCCGGTGACAGCCGAGCAGTACTTC.

V is TRBV30 and J is TRBJ1-1; no clear D. The V and J ends lost 4 bases and 7 bases respectively, with 10 bases between them. The CDR3 runs 11 residues. Germline V gene sequence: CDR1 GTSNPN, CDR2 SVGIG (reference sequence). The CDR3 here is CAWNVRVEAFF. The CDR3 DNA reads TGTGCCTGGAATGTACGAGTTGAAGCTTTCTTT. Using reference TRBV30 and TRBJ1-1 for the parts outside the CDR3, the full variable domain is SQTIHQWPATLVQPVGSPLSLECTVEGTSNPNLYWYRQAAGRGLQLLFYSVGIGQISSEVPQNLSASRPQDRQFILSSKKLLLSDSGFYLCAWNVRVEAFFGQGTRLTVV.

The CDR3 region has the DNA TGTGCCAGCAGAGTAACAGCGGGCACTGAAGCTTTCTTT. It yields the protein CASRVTAGTEAFF. The chain uses TRBV11-2 and TRBJ1-1; D is ambiguous. From germline, CDR1 is SGHAT and CDR2 FQNNGV. The CDR3 extends over 13 amino acids. Trimming took off 6 bases at V and 4 bases at J, with 12 bases between the two ends.

The CDR3 region is CASSLARLDTQYF. The CDR3 DNA follows: TGTGCCAGCAGCTTAGCCCGGTTAGATACGCAGTATTTT. The V and J genes are TRBV7-2 and TRBJ2-3; D gene uncertain. Germline CDR1 is SGHTA and CDR2 is FQGNSA. With 0 bases removed from V and 5 bases from J, the gap between germline ends came to 6 bases. The CDR3 spans 13 residues.

The V gene is TRBV12-5, the J gene TRBJ2-3; 10 bases line up with TRBD1. Germline V gives CDR1 LGHNT, CDR2 FRNRAP. The V segment lost 6 bases and the J segment 13 bases; nucleotides outside the gene matches: 4. This CDR3 region has 11 residues. CDR3: CASGLGTGEYF. CDR3 DNA: TGTGCTAGTGGCCTCGGGACAGGGGAGTATTTT.

The rearrangement uses TRBV11-3 and TRBJ2-7; tentatively, D is TRBD1 (5 bases). V lost 5 bases and J 5 bases, leaving 16 bases between the germline ends. This CDR3 comprises 14 residues. Germline V CDR1 and CDR2: SGHNT, YENEEA. The DNA of the CDR3 is TGTGCCAGCAGCCCCGGCTCCCAGGGCGACGAGCAGTACTTC. This encodes CASSPGSQGDEQYF.

In its sample, this clone was seen once. The chain is built from TRBV2 and TRBJ2-1, with 10 positions matching TRBD2. Looked up from germline, CDR1 is SNHLY and CDR2 is FYNNEI. The CDR3 sequence is 16 residues long. The J segment lost 7 bases and the V segment lost 7 bases, leaving 13 bases of the junction unmatched. The CDR3, as DNA: TGTGCCAGCATCTTCAGTTCTAGCGGGAGCCAGAATGAGCAGTTCTTC. Its translation: CASIFSSSGSQNEQFF.

The chain employs TRBV5-1 and TRBJ2-1; a weak D match, TRBD1 (6 bases). With 0 bases removed from V and 6 bases from J, the gap between germline ends came to 13 bases. Germline V gene sequence: CDR1 SGHRS, CDR2 YFSETQ. CDR3 length: 15 amino acids. The CDR3 region has the DNA TGCGCCAGCAGCTTGGTGCCAGGGGTAGGCAATGAGCAGTTCTTC. Amino acid sequence: CASSLVPGVGNEQFF.

The J gene is TRBJ2-1, the V gene TRBV28; D perhaps matches TRBD2 (6 bases). This CDR3 has 17 residues. CDR1 MDHEN and CDR2 SYDVKM come from the germline V gene. V was cut by 5 bases and J by 0 bases, with 17 bases left in between. CDR3 sequence: CASSQIGGSSSYNEQFF. In DNA, the CDR3 is TGTGCCAGCAGTCAAATTGGGGGGTCTAGCTCCTACAATGAGCAGTTCTTC.

The rearrangement links TRBV7-2 to TRBJ1-1; D is undetermined. The CDR3 loop spans 12 amino acids. Germline lookup yields CDR1 SGHTA and CDR2 FQGNSA. V was cut by 3 bases and J by 2 bases, with 4 bases left in between. As DNA, the CDR3 is TGTGCCAGCAGCTTCCTCAACACTGAAGCTTTCTTT. Translated: CASSFLNTEAFF.

J is TRBJ2-2 and V is TRBV6-5; a possible D gene is TRBD2 (6 bases). CDR1 and CDR2 (germline): MNHEY, SVGAGI. The CDR3 runs 16 residues. V gave up 1 base and J gave up 3 bases, with 12 bases separating them. CDR3 amino acids: CASSYFGGKDTGELFF. The DNA for the CDR3 is TGTGCCAGCAGTTACTTCGGGGGAAAGGACACCGGGGAGCTGTTTTTT.

This chain joins TRBV5-5 and TRBJ1-4, with no clear D. V lost 0 bases, J lost 7 bases, and 13 bases lay in between. The CDR3 covers 15 residues. The germline gives CDR1 SGHKS, CDR2 YYEKEE (reference sequence). CDR3 amino acids: CASSLDPSGLEKLFF. The CDR3, as DNA: TGTGCCAGCAGCTTGGACCCGAGCGGCCTTGAAAAACTGTTTTTT.

This chain connects TRBV7-2 to TRBJ2-7; TRBD2 agrees at 9 bases. The germline gives CDR1 SGHTA, CDR2 FQGNSA. With 5 bases clipped from V and 6 bases from J, the junction kept 14 bases outside the gene matches. The CDR3 runs to 16 residues. Written as DNA, the CDR3 is TGTGCCAGCAGCCCCCGGGCGCGGGAGGGCCAGGGCGAGCAGTACTTC. It is translated as CASSPRAREGQGEQYF.

The rearrangement joins TRBV28 to TRBJ1-5, with unresolved D. The V end was cut by 6 bases, the J end by 1 base, with 10 bases between. This CDR3 spans 14 amino acids. Germline assignment: CDR1 MDHEN and CDR2 SYDVKM. Written as DNA, the CDR3 is TGTGCCAGCAGGGCCCTTAACAGCAATCAGCCCCAGCATTTT. It encodes CASRALNSNQPQHF.